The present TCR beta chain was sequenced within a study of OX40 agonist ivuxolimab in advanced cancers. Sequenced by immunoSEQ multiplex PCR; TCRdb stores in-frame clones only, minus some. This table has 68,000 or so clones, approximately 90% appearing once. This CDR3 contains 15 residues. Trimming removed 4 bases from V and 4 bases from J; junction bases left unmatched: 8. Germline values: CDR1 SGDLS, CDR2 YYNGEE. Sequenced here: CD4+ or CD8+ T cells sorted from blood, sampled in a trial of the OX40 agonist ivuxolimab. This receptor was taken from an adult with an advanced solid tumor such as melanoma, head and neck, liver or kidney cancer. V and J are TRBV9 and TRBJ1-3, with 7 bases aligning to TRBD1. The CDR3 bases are TGTGCCAGCAGCCCCCGACAGGGATCCGGAAACACCATATATTTT. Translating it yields CASSPRQGSGNTIYF.